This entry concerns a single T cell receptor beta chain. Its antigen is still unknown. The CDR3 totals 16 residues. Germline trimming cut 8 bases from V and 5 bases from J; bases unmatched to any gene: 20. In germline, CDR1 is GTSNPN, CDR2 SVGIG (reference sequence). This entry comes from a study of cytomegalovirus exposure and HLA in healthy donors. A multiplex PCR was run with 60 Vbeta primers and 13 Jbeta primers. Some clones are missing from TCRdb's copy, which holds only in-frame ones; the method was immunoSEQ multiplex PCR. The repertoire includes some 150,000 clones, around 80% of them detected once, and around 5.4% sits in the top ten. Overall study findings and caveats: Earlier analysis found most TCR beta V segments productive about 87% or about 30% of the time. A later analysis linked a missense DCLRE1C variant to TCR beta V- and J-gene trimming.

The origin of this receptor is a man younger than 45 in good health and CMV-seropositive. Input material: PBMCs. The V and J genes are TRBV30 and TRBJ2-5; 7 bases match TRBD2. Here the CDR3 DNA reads TGTGCCGGATCCATAGCGGGCGCCCCGTTATCGGAGACCCAGTACTTC. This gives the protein CAGSIAGAPLSETQYF.